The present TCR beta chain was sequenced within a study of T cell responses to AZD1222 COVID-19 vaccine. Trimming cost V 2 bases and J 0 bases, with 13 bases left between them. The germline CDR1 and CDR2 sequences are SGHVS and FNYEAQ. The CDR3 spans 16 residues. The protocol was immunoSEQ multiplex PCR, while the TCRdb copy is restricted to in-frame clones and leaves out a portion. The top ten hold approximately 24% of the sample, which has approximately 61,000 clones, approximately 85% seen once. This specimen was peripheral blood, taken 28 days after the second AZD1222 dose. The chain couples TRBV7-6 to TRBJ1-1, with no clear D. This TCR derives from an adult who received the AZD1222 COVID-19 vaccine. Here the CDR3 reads CASSLRPTRVNTEAFF. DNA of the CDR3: TGTGCCAGCAGCTTACGTCCTACCAGAGTGAACACTGAAGCTTTCTTT.